A single sample gave rise to the 13 T cell receptor beta chains below, sequenced in a study of T cell responses to AZD1222 COVID-19 vaccine. Only in-frame clones appear in the TCRdb table, and some are missing; sequencing was by immunoSEQ multiplex PCR. The sample has about 150,000 clones; around 87% are singletons. The starting material was peripheral blood, obtained on day 0 of AZD1222 vaccination. Receptors originate from an adult in good health.

The chain combines TRBV19 with TRBJ2-7; TRBD1 agrees at 11 bases. CDR1 is LNHDA, CDR2 SQIVND, per germline (reference sequence). Losses at the gene ends were 5 bases for V and 7 bases for J; bases not matched to a gene: 7. The CDR3 length is 14 residues. The DNA of the CDR3 is TGTGCCAGTAGTGGTGGACAGGGGGCCTGGGAGCAGTACTTC. Translated, it gives CASSGGQGAWEQYF.

The rearrangement uses TRBV5-1 and TRBJ1-6; unclear D gene. From germline, CDR1 is SGHRS and CDR2 YFSETQ. The CDR3 has 15 residues. V was pared by 1 base and J by 9 bases, with 14 bases between. The CDR3 region is CASSLFVGEGSPLHF. CDR3 nucleotide sequence: TGCGCCAGCAGCTTGTTCGTGGGAGAGGGTTCACCCCTCCACTTT.

In regard to this clone: A junction end diverges from the germline sequence, so it may reflect a read error. The chain has TRBV19 and TRBJ2-7; tentative D call: TRBD2 (5 bases). CDR3 length: 14 amino acids. Germline V gene lookup returns CDR1 LNHDA and CDR2 SQIVND (reference sequence). CDR3 nucleotides: TGTGCCACTAGTAACCGGGGTTTCGCCTACGAGCAGTACTTC. Translated, it gives CATSNRGFAYEQYF.

The chain joins TRBV28 to TRBJ1-5; D remains unclear. The CDR3 sequence is 16 residues long. CDR1 is MDHEN and CDR2 is SYDVKM in the germline V gene. V was trimmed by 6 bases and J by 0 bases, leaving 15 bases between them. CDR3 in DNA: TGTGCCAGCAGCCCGCCGGACGGATATAGCAATCAGCCCCAGCATTTT. As protein: CASSPPDGYSNQPQHF.

With respect to this clone: At one boundary the junction diverges from the germline segment, which might be a read error. CDR3 nucleotide sequence: TGTGCCAGCAGCTTAAGGGTCCAAGAGGGGTTC. This encodes CASSLRVQEGF. This chain joins TRBV7-3 and TRBJ2-4, with D perhaps given as TRBD1 or TRBD2 (5 bases each). Germline V lookup: CDR1 SGHTA, CDR2 FQGTGA. The CDR3 totals 11 residues.

The chain has TRBV15 and TRBJ2-3; D gene ambiguous. This CDR3 comprises 12 residues. CDR1 LNHNV and CDR2 YYDKDF come from the germline V gene (reference sequence). Trimming took off 9 bases at V and 3 bases at J, with 10 bases between the two ends. CDR3 in amino acids: CATKNRTDTQYF. The CDR3 DNA reads as TGTGCCACGAAAAATAGGACAGATACGCAGTATTTT.

The genes are TRBV18 and TRBJ2-3; D not certain. Per the germline V gene, CDR1 is KGHSH and CDR2 is LQKENI. The CDR3 has 13 residues. Trimming stripped 2 bases from V and 3 bases from J, with 6 bases between. Written as DNA, the CDR3 is TGTGCCAGCTCACCAGGGAATACAGATACGCAGTATTTT. Translating it yields CASSPGNTDTQYF.

Here the CDR3 DNA reads TGTGCCAGTACTAGCGGGGGGGCTCCTGGCACAGATACGCAGTATTTT. Translating gives CASTSGGAPGTDTQYF. The chain combines TRBV19 with TRBJ2-3; 12 bases line up with TRBD2. V was clipped by 7 bases and J by 1 base; unmatched bases: 6. The CDR3 is 16 amino acids. Germline V lookup: CDR1 LNHDA, CDR2 SQIVND (reference sequence).

V usage is TRBV5-6 and J usage is TRBJ1-1; unclear D gene. CDR3 length: 17 residues. Germline lookup yields CDR1 SGHDT and CDR2 YYEEEE. Trimming took off 0 bases at V and 1 base at J, with 16 bases between the two ends. This CDR3 is CASSLVGFRTPNTEAFF. DNA for the CDR3: TGTGCCAGCAGCTTGGTAGGTTTTCGGACGCCGAACACTGAAGCTTTCTTT.

This clone came up a few times. The chain has TRBV9 and TRBJ2-1; D remains ambiguous. CDR1 and CDR2 from the germline V gene are SGDLS and YYNGEE. Between the trimmed V and J ends, which lost 0 bases and 2 bases, there was a span of 3 bases. The CDR3 contains 13 residues. This chain's CDR3 is CASSVDPYNEQFF. DNA for the CDR3: TGTGCCAGCAGCGTAGACCCCTACAATGAGCAGTTCTTC.

The chain joins TRBV7-2 to TRBJ2-5; 7 nucleotides align to TRBD1. The J segment lost 2 bases and the V segment lost 5 bases, leaving 2 bases of the junction unmatched. Germline V lookup: CDR1 SGHTA, CDR2 FQGNSA. This CDR3 region has 13 residues. Written as DNA, the CDR3 is TGTGCCAGCAGCGGGGGACAGCAAGAGACCCAGTACTTC. This encodes CASSGGQQETQYF.

The chain employs TRBV2 and TRBJ2-3; D not certain. Germline assignment: CDR1 SNHLY and CDR2 FYNNEI. Trimming stripped 4 bases from V and 1 base from J, with 6 bases between. The CDR3 has 13 residues. The CDR3 spells CASSGSGTDTQYF. DNA for the CDR3: TGTGCCAGCAGTGGGAGTGGCACAGATACGCAGTATTTT.

V is TRBV7-2 and J is TRBJ2-1; 8 bases map to TRBD1. Germline V CDR1 and CDR2: SGHTA, FQGNSA. V shed 6 bases, J shed 0 bases, and the junction held 4 bases outside the gene matches. This CDR3 region has 15 residues. CDR3 DNA: TGTGCCAGCAGGCGGACAGGGAGCTCCTACAATGAGCAGTTCTTC. As protein: CASRRTGSSYNEQFF.